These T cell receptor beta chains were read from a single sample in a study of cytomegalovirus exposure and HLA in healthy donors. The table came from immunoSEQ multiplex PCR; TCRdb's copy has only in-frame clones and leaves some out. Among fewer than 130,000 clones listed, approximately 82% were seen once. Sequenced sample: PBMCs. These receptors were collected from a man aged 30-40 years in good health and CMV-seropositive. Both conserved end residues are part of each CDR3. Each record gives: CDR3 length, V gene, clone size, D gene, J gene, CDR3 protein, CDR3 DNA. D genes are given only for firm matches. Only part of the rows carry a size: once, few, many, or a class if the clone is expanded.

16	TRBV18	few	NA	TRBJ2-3	CASSPTSRPPTDTQYF	TGTGCCAGCTCGCCCACTAGCCGCCCCCCCACAGATACGCAGTATTTT
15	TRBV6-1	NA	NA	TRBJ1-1	CAVRQTHWAVTEAFF	TGTGCCGTCCGACAGACGCATTGGGCTGTCACTGAAGCTTTCTTT
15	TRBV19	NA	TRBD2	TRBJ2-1	CASSIGTSIYNEQFF	TGTGCCAGTAGTATTGGGACTAGTATTTACAATGAGCAGTTCTTC
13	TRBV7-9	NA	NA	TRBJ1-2	CASSLGGDYGYTF	TGTGCCAGCAGCTTGGGGGGGGACTATGGCTACACCTTC
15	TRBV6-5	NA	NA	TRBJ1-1	CASSYSTGLNTEAFF	TGTGCCAGCAGTTACTCTACAGGGTTGAACACTGAAGCTTTCTTT
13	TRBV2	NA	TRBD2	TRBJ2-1	CASSEGGGNEQFF	TGTGCCAGCAGTGAAGGGGGGGGCAATGAGCAGTTCTTC
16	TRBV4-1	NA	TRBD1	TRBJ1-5	CASSQGQGESNQPQHF	TGCGCCAGCAGCCAAGGACAGGGGGAGAGCAATCAGCCCCAGCATTTT
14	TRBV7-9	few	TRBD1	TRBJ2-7	CASSSGTGDYEQYF	TGTGCCAGCAGCTCCGGGACAGGGGATTACGAGCAGTACTTC
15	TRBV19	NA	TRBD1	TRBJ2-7	CASSTRDSWVTEQYF	TGTGCCAGTAGTACCCGGGACAGTTGGGTTACCGAGCAGTACTTC
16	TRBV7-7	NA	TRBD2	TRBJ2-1	CASSQTSGGPHNEQFF	TGTGCTAGCAGCCAGACTAGCGGGGGACCGCACAATGAGCAGTTCTTC
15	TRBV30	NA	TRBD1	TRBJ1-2	CAWSPPGTALYGYTF	TGTGCCTGGAGCCCTCCCGGGACAGCCCTCTATGGCTACACCTTC
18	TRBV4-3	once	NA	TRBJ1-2	CASSQERGGGFLGYGYTF	TGCGCCAGCAGCCAGGAAAGGGGCGGGGGTTTCCTTGGCTATGGCTACACCTTC
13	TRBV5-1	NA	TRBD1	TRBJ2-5	CASQGGGSETQYF	TGCGCCAGTCAAGGGGGCGGGTCAGAGACCCAGTACTTC
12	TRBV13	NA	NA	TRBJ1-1	CASSSVSLEAFF	TGTGCCAGCAGCTCAGTGTCCTTGGAAGCTTTCTTT
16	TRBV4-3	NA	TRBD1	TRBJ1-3	CASTPGQGGIGNTIYF	TGCGCCAGCACCCCAGGACAGGGAGGGATTGGAAACACCATATATTTT
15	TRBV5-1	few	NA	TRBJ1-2	CASSSTVGGEHGYTF	TGCGCCAGCAGCTCGACCGTGGGGGGGGAACATGGCTACACCTTC
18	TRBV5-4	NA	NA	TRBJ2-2	CASSSGSRASVRTGELFF	TGTGCCAGCAGCTCGGGGAGTCGAGCTAGCGTACGCACCGGGGAGCTGTTTTTT
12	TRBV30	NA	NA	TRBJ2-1	CAWSPVGYEQFF	TGTGCCTGGAGTCCGGTGGGCTACGAGCAGTTCTTC
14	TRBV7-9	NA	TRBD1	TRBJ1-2	CASSLGTGSYGYTF	TGTGCCAGCAGCTTAGGGACAGGGTCATATGGCTACACCTTC
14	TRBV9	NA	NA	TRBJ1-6	CASSVEPSDSPLHF	TGTGCCAGCAGCGTTGAACCATCAGATTCACCCCTCCACTTT
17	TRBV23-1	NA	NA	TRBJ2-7	CASSQSVLRESSYEQYF	TGCGCCAGCAGTCAATCGGTTCTTCGGGAGAGCTCCTACGAGCAGTACTTC
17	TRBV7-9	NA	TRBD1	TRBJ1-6	CASSLSGQGSGNSPLHF	TGTGCCAGCAGCTTATCTGGACAGGGCAGCGGCAATTCACCCCTCCACTTT